This T cell receptor beta chain was profiled in a study of Graves' ophthalmopathy and Graves' hyperthyroidism. Study results and limitations: A classifier, a 13-signature model, separated ophthalmopathy from stable hyperthyroidism with nearly 90% sensitivity and approximately 81% specificity.

This clonotype was detected many times. Its antigen is as yet unknown. In germline, CDR1 is SNHLY, CDR2 FYNNEI. The CDR3 runs to 16 residues. V lost 8 bases to trimming and J lost 2 bases; unmatched junction nucleotides: 14. From RNA, the CDR3 regions of TCR beta chains were amplified and sequenced. HTBI primers were used in a first-round RT-PCR, which preceded a second-round multiplex PCR. One entry per CDR3 protein, called by TCRdb with MiXCR from the multiplex PCR reads. The profile shows over 650,000 distinct CDR3 sequences, over 40% of them singletons. Exclusion applied to patients with other autoimmune diseases, uncontrolled infections, pregnancy or lactation.

The chain employs TRBV2 and TRBJ2-5, with 7 bases identical to TRBD1. Sequencing was performed on peripheral blood. This clonotype was sampled from an adult man with Graves' ophthalmopathy. DNA for the CDR3: TGTGCCAGCGGAACGGACAGGAGGCTGCCGCAAGAGACCCAGTACTTC. Protein: CASGTDRRLPQETQYF. Full variable domain (remainder filled in from reference TRBV2 and TRBJ2-5): EPEVTQTPSHQVTQMGQEVILRCVPISNHLYFYWYRQILGQKVEFLVSFYNNEISEKSEIFDDQFSVERPDGSNFTLKIRSTKLEDSAMYFCASGTDRRLPQETQYFGPGTRLLVL.